One sample yielded the 5 T cell receptor beta chains listed below, sequenced in a study of T cell repertoires in ileal Crohn's disease (dated by TCRdb to between 2017 and 2020). Library preparation employed the immunoSEQ multiplex PCR assay. Entries here come from immuneACCESS through TCRdb and include only in-frame sequences with V and J called. Some clones fail to appear in such tables; in the studies checked, an unresolved V gene covers under half of the shortfall, and the cause of the remainder is unknown. For this sample the table gives roughly 9,600 clones, of which just over 75% were detected only once. Of the sample, 25% is held by the ten largest clones. Material: ileal tissue. The receptors originated from an adult with Crohn's disease.

This clone was observed a handful of times. The chain recombines TRBV18 with TRBJ1-4; the D gene is possibly TRBD1 (5 bases). The CDR3 contains 16 residues. CDR1 is KGHSH and CDR2 is LQKENI in the germline V gene. V shed 3 bases and J shed 8 bases, with 19 bases lying between them. The CDR3 nucleotides are TGTGCCAGCTCACCGCGATCCCGAACAGGTCGGGAAAAACTGTTTTTT. Its protein is CASSPRSRTGREKLFF.

V gene TRBV2 combines with J gene TRBJ2-3, with 12 positions matching TRBD2. Per the germline V gene, CDR1 is SNHLY and CDR2 is FYNNEI. This CDR3 contains 16 residues. Losses at the gene ends were 6 bases for V and 6 bases for J; bases not matched to a gene: 10. CDR3 in DNA: TGTGCCAGCAGAAAGGGACTAGCGGGCGGGGGGGATACGCAGTATTTT. Its protein product is CASRKGLAGGGDTQYF.

The chain uses TRBV6-5 and TRBJ2-4; possibly TRBD1 for D (6 bases). Trimming removed 6 bases at V and 10 bases at J, with 19 bases between. This CDR3 contains 14 residues. Germline CDR1 and CDR2: MNHEY and SVGAGI. CDR3 sequence (DNA): TGTGCCAGCAGCGCAGGGGATCCAAAAAGAATTCAGTACTTC. Amino acids: CASSAGDPKRIQYF.

The chain combines TRBV28 with TRBJ2-7; D may be TRBD2 (5 bases). Trimming removed 5 bases at V and 0 bases at J, with 11 bases between. Germline V gene data show CDR1 as MDHEN and CDR2 as SYDVKM. CDR3 size: 14 residues. CDR3 residues: CASSRRTSSYEQYF. The CDR3 DNA is TGTGCCAGCAGTAGGCGTACTAGCTCCTACGAGCAGTACTTC.

This clone is deemed large. A junction boundary mismatches the germline segment, possibly from a read error. The V call is TRBV7-7, the J call TRBJ2-7; maybe TRBD1 (6 bases). Per the germline V gene, CDR1 is SSHAT and CDR2 is FNYEAQ (reference sequence). The CDR3 has 14 residues. The CDR3 protein is CASSLVRGTHEQYF. CDR3 bases: TGTGCTAGCAGCTTAGTCAGGGGAACCCACGAGCAGTACTTC.